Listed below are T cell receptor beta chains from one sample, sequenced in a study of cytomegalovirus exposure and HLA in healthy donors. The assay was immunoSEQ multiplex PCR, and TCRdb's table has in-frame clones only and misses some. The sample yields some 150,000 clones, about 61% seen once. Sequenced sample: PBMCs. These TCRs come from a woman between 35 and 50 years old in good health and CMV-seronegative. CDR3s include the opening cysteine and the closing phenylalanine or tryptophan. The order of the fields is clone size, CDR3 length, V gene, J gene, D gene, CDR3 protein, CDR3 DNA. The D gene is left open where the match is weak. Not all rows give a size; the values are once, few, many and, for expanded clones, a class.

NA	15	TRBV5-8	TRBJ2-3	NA	CASSFTGISTDTQYF	TGTGCCAGCAGCTTCACAGGGATTAGCACAGATACGCAGTATTTT
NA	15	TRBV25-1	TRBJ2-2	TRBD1	CASSARTGITGELFF	TGTGCCAGCAGTGCCCGGACAGGCATCACCGGGGAGCTGTTTTTT
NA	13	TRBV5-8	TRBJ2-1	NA	CASSLESYNEQFF	TGTGCCAGCAGCTTGGAATCTTACAATGAGCAGTTCTTC
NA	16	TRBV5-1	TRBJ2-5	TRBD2	CASSLGAGGLQETQYF	TGCGCCAGCAGCTTGGGAGCGGGGGGACTACAAGAGACCCAGTACTTC
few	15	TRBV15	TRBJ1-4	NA	CATSRAPATNEKLFF	TGTGCCACCAGCAGAGCTCCCGCAACTAATGAAAAACTGTTTTTT
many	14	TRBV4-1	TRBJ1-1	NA	CASSPGRVNTEAFF	TGCGCCAGCAGCCCGGGCAGGGTGAACACTGAAGCTTTCTTT
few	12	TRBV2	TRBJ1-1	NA	CASGRVDTEAFF	TGTGCCAGCGGCAGGGTGGATACTGAAGCTTTCTTT
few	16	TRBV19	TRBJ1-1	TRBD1	CASSYLTGDRDTEAFF	TGTGCCAGTAGTTACCTGACAGGGGATCGGGACACTGAAGCTTTCTTT
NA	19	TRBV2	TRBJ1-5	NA	CASSEEGSRFGEGNQPQHF	TGTGCCAGCAGTGAAGAGGGGTCCAGGTTTGGGGAAGGGAATCAGCCCCAGCATTTT
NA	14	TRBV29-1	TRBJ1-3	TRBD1	CSVAVDRAGNTIYF	TGCAGCGTTGCAGTAGACAGGGCTGGAAACACCATATATTTT
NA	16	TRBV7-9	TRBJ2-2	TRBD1	CASEIEGTGNTGELFF	TGTGCCAGCGAGATCGAAGGGACAGGGAACACCGGGGAGCTGTTTTTT
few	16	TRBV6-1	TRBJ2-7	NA	CASSEYGQISSYEQYF	TGTGCCAGCAGTGAATATGGACAGATCAGCTCCTACGAGCAGTACTTC
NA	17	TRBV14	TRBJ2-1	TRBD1	CASSSRDREVSYNEQFF	TGTGCCAGCAGCTCGAGGGACAGGGAAGTATCCTACAATGAGCAGTTCTTC
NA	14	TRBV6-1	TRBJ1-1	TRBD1	CASNLQGANTEAFF	TGTGCCAGCAACCTACAGGGGGCGAACACTGAAGCTTTCTTT
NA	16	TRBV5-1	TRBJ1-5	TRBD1	CASSLWDSYSNQPQHF	TGCGCCAGCAGTTTGTGGGACAGCTATAGCAATCAGCCCCAGCATTTT
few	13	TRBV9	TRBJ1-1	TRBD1	CASSVRQGTRAFF	TGTGCCAGCAGCGTACGACAGGGAACGAGAGCTTTCTTT
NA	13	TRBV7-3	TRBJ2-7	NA	CASSFRGGDEQYF	TGTGCCAGCAGCTTCCGGGGAGGCGACGAGCAGTACTTC
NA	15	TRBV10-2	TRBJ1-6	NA	CASKEGWDFNSPLHF	TGCGCCAGCAAGGAGGGTTGGGACTTTAATTCACCCCTCCACTTT
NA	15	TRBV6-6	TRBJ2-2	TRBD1	CASSLDRVWTGELFF	TGTGCCAGCAGCCTGGACAGGGTATGGACCGGGGAGCTGTTTTTT
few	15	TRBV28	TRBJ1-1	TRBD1	CASTLRRGLSAEAFF	TGTGCCAGCACTCTCCGAAGGGGGCTAAGTGCTGAAGCTTTCTTT
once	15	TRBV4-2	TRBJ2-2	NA	CASSSYRGGTGELFF	TGTGCCAGCAGCAGCTACAGGGGGGGCACCGGGGAGCTGTTTTTT
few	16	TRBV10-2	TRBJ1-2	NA	CASSEFRSQGSYGYTF	TGCGCCAGCAGTGAGTTCAGGTCACAGGGAAGCTATGGCTACACCTTC
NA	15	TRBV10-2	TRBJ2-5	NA	CASSRGLPMIETQYF	TGCGCCAGCAGTAGGGGACTGCCAATGATAGAGACCCAGTACTTC
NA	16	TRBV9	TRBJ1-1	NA	CASSASRESMNTEAFF	TGTGCCAGCAGCGCCTCTCGGGAATCAATGAACACTGAAGCTTTCTTT
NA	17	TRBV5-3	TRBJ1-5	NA	CARSLDGRGNSNQPQHF	TGTGCCAGAAGCTTGGACGGGAGGGGGAATAGCAATCAGCCCCAGCATTTT
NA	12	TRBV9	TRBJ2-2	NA	CASSVRRGELFF	TGTGCCAGCAGCGTTCGTCGCGGGGAGCTGTTTTTT
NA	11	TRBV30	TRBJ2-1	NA	CAWSVLDSGFF	TGTGCCTGGAGTGTGCTGGATTCGGGGTTCTTC
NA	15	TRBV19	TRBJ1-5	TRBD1	CASSTGTGGLQPQHF	TGTGCCAGTAGTACCGGGACAGGGGGCTTACAGCCCCAGCATTTT
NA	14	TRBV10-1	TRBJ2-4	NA	CASSENSAKNIQYF	TGCGCCAGCAGTGAAAACAGCGCCAAAAACATTCAGTACTTC
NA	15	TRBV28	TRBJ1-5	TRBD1	CASSLGQGFRQPQHF	TGTGCCAGCAGTTTGGGACAGGGCTTTCGACAGCCCCAGCATTTT
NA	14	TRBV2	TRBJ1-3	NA	CASRTANSGNTIYF	TGTGCCAGCAGGACAGCCAACTCTGGAAACACCATATATTTT
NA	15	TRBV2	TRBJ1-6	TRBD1	CASLRDRVYNSPLHF	TGTGCCAGCCTCCGGGACAGAGTCTATAATTCACCCCTCCACTTT
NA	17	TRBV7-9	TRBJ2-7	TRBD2	CASSSGGRGLITYEQYF	TGTGCCAGCAGCAGCGGGGGGCGGGGGTTAATCACCTACGAGCAGTACTTC
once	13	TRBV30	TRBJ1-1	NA	CAWSRSENTEAFF	TGTGCCTGGAGTCGTAGCGAGAACACTGAAGCTTTCTTT
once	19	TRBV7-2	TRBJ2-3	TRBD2	CASRLAAQRGGHKADTQYF	TGTGCCAGCCGCTTAGCGGCCCAGCGGGGGGGCCATAAAGCAGATACGCAGTATTTT
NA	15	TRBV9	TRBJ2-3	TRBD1	CASSAEGARTDTQYF	TGTGCCAGCTCGGCAGAGGGGGCTCGCACAGATACGCAGTATTTT
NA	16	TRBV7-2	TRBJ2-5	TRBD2	CASSLIRSGGEGDQYF	TGTGCCAGCAGCTTAATTCGTAGCGGGGGGGAGGGGGACCAGTACTTC
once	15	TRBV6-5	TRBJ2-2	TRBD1	CASSYSTGWTGELFF	TGTGCCAGCAGTTACTCGACAGGGTGGACCGGGGAGCTGTTTTTT
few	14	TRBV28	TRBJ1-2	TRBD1	CASRPGGPGYGYTF	TGTGCCAGCAGACCAGGGGGCCCAGGCTATGGCTACACCTTC
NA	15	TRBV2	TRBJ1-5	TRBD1	CASSRGGGDNQPQHF	TGTGCCAGCAGCCGAGGGGGCGGGGACAATCAGCCCCAGCATTTT
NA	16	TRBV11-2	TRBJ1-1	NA	CASSPGGLRAGTEAFF	TGTGCCAGCAGCCCCGGGGGGCTAAGGGCGGGCACTGAAGCTTTCTTT
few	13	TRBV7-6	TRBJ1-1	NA	CASSRGPGTEAFF	TGTGCCAGCAGCAGAGGTCCCGGGACTGAAGCTTTCTTT